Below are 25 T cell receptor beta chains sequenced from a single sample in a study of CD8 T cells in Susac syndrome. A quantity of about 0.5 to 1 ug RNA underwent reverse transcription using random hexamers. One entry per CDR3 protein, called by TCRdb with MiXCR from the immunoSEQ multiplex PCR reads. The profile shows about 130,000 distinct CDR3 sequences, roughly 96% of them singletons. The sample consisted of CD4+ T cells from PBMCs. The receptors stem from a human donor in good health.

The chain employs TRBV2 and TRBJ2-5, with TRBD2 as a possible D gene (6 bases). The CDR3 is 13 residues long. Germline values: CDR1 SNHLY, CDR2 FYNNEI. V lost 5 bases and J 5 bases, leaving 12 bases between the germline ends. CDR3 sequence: CASSQTSLETQYF. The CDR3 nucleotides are TGTGCCAGCAGTCAGACTAGTTTGGAGACCCAGTACTTC.

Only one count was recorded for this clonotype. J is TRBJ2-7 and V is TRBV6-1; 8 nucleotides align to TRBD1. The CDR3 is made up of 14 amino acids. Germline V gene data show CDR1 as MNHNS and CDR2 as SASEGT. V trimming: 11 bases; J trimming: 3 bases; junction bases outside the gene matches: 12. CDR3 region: CAHAGGGLGYEQYF. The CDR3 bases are TGTGCCCACGCAGGGGGCGGATTGGGCTACGAGCAGTACTTC.

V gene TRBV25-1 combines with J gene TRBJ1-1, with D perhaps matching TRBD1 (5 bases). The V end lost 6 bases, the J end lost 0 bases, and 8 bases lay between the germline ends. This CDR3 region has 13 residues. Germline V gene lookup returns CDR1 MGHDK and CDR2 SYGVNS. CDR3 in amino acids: CASSSRVNTEAFF. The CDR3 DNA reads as TGTGCCAGCAGCTCCAGGGTGAACACTGAAGCTTTCTTT.

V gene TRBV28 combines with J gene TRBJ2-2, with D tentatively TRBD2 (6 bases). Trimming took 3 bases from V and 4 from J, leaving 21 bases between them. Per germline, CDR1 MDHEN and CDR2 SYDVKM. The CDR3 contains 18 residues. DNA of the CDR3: TGTGCCAGCAGTTTTAGGGCTTTTCAGGAGGGAAGCACCGGGGAGCTGTTTTTT. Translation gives CASSFRAFQEGSTGELFF.

CDR3 amino acids: CASSFSSGSSDTQYF. The CDR3 region has the DNA TGTGCCAGCAGTTTTAGTAGCGGGAGTTCAGATACGCAGTATTTT. This chain joins TRBV12-3 or TRBV12-4 and TRBJ2-3; TRBD2 aligns across 9 bases. CDR3 size: 15 residues. Trimming cost V 3 bases and J 4 bases; bases outside gene matches: 5.

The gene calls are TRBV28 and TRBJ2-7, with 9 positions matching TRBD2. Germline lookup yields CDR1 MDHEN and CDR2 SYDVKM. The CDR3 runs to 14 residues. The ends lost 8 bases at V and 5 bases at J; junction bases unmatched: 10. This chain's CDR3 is CASRLSGRINEQYF. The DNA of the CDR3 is TGTGCCAGCCGGTTGAGCGGGAGGATCAACGAGCAGTACTTC.

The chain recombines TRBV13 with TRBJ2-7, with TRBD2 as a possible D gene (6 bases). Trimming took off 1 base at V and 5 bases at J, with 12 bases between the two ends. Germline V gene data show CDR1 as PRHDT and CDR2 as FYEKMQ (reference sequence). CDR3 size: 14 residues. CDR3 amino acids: CASSLDGRINEQYF. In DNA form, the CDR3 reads TGTGCCAGCAGCTTAGACGGGAGAATCAACGAGCAGTACTTC.

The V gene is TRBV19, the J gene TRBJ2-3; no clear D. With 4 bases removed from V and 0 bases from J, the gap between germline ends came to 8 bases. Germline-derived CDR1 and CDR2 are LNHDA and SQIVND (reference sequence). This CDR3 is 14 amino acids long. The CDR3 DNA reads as TGTGCCAGTAGTACAGCGCCAAGCACAGATACGCAGTATTTT. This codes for CASSTAPSTDTQYF.

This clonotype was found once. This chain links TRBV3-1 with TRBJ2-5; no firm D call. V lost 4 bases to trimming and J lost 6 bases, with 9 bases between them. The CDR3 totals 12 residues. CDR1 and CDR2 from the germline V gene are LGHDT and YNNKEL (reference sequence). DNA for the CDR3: TGTGCCAGCAGCCTGAACGGGCAGACCCAGTACTTC. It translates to CASSLNGQTQYF.

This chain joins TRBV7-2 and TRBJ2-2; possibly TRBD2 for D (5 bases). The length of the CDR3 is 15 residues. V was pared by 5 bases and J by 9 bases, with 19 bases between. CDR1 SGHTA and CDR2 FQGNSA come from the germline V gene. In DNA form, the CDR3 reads TGTGCCAGCAGCCATACACGGGGTAACTTCAGGGAGCTGTTTTTT. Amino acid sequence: CASSHTRGNFRELFF.

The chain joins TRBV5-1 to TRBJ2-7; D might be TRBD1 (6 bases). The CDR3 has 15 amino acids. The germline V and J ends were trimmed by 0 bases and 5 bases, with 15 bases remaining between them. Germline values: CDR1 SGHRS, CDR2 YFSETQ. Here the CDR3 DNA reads TGCGCCAGCAGCTTGGGTGGGGGCAGATCAGACGAGCAGTACTTC. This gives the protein CASSLGGGRSDEQYF.

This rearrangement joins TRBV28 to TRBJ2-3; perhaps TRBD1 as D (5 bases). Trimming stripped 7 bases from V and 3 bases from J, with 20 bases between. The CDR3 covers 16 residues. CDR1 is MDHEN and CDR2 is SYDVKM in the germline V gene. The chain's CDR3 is CASNPSWPDKTDTQYF. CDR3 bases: TGTGCCAGCAACCCCTCGTGGCCGGACAAAACAGATACGCAGTATTTT.

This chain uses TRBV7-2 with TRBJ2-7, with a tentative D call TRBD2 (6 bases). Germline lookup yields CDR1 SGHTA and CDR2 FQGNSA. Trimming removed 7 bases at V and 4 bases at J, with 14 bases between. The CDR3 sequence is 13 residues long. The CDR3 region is CASTGTFTYEQYF. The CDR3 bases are TGTGCCAGCACCGGGACTTTTACATACGAGCAGTACTTC.

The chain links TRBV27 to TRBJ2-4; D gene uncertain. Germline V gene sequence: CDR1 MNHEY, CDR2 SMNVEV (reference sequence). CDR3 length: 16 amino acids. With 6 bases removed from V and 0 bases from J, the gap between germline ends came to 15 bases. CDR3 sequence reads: CASSPTLIVAKNIQYF. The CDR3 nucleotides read TGTGCCAGCAGCCCGACTTTAATTGTAGCCAAAAACATTCAGTACTTC.

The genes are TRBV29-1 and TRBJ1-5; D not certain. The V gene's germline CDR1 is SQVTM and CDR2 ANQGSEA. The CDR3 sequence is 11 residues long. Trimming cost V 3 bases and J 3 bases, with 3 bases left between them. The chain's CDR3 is CSVEVNQPQHF. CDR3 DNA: TGCAGCGTTGAGGTCAATCAGCCCCAGCATTTT.

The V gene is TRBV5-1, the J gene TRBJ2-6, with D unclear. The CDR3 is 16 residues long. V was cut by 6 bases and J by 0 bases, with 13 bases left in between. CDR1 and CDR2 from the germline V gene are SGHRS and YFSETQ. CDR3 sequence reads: CASTDGRNSGANVLTF. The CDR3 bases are TGCGCCAGCACCGACGGCCGTAACTCTGGGGCCAACGTCCTGACTTTC.

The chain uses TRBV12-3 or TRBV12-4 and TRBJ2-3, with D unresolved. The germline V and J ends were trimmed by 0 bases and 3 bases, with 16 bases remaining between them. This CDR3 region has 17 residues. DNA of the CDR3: TGTGCCAGCAGTTTAGCCGGCCGTGCAATGGCGACAGATACGCAGTATTTT. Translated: CASSLAGRAMATDTQYF.

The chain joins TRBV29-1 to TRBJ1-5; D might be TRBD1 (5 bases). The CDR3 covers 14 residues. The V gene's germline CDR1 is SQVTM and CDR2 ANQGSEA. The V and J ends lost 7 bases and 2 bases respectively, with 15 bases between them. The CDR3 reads CSAMGGIGNQPQHF. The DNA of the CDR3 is TGCAGCGCCATGGGGGGTATCGGCAATCAGCCCCAGCATTTT.

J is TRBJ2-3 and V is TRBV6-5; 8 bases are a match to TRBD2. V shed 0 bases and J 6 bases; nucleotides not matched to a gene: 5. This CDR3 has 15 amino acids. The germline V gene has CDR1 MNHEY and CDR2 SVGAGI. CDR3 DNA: TGTGCCAGCAGTTACTCTTTCGGGAGGGCGGATACGCAGTATTTT. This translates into CASSYSFGRADTQYF.

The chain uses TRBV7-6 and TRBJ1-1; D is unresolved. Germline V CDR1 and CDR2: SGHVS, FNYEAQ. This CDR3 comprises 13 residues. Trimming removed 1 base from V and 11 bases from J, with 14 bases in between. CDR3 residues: CASSLELHREAFF. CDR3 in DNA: TGTGCCAGCAGCTTAGAGCTCCACAGAGAGGCTTTCTTT. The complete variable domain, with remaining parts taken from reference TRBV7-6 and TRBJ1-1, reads GAGVSQSPRYKVTKRGQDVALRCDPISGHVSLYWYRQALGQGPEFLTYFNYEAQQDKSGLPNDRFSAERPEGSISTLTIQRTEQRDSAMYRCASSLELHREAFFGQGTRLTVV.

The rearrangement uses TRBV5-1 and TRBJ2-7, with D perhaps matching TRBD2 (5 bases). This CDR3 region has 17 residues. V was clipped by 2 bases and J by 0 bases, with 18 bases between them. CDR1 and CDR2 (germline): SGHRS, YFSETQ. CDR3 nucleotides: TGCGCCAGCAGCTTCCGCTCTCCGGGGATCGGCTCCTACGAGCAGTACTTC. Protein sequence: CASSFRSPGIGSYEQYF.

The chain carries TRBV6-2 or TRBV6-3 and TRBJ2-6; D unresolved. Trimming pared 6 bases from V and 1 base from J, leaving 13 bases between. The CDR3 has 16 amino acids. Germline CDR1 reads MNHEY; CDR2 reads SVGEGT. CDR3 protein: CASSPYAPSGANVLTF. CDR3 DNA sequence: TGTGCCAGCAGCCCCTACGCACCTTCTGGGGCCAACGTCCTGACTTTC.

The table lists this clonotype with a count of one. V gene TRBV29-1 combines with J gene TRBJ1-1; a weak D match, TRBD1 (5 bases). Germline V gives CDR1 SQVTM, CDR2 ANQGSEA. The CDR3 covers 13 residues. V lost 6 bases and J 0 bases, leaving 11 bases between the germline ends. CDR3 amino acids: CSVQGPMNTEAFF. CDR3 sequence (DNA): TGCAGCGTCCAGGGTCCCATGAACACTGAAGCTTTCTTT.

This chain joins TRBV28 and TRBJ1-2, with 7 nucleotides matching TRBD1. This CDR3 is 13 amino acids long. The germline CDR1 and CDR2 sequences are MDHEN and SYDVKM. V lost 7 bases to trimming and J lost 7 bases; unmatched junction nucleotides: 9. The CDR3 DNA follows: TGTGCCAGCACGTCAGGGGGGGGCCCTGGCTACACCTTC. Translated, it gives CASTSGGGPGYTF.

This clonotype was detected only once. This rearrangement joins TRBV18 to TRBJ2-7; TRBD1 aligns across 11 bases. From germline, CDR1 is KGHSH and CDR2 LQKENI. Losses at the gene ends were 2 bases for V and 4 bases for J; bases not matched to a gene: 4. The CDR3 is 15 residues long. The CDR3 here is CASSPGQGAGYEQYF. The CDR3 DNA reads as TGTGCCAGCTCACCAGGACAGGGGGCGGGTTACGAGCAGTACTTC.